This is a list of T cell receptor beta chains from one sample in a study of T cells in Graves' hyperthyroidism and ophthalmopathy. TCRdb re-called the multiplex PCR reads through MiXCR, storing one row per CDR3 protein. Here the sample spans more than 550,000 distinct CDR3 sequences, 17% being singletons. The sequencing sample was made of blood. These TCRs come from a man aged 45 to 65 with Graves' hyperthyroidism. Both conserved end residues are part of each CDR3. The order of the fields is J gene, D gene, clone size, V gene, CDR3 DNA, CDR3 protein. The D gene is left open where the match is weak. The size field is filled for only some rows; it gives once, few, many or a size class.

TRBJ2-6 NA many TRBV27 TGTGCCAGCAGTTTATCGGGGGGACGGATCCGAGCTGGGGCCAACGTCCTGACTTTC CASSLSGGRIRAGANVLTF
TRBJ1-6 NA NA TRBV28 TGTGCCGGCGGCAGGGAGGATTCACCCCTCCACTTT CAGGREDSPLHF
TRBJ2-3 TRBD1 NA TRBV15 TGTGCCACCAGCAACCGGGACAGGGTATCCCCAGATACGCAGTATTTT CATSNRDRVSPDTQYF
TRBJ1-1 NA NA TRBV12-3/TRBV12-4 TGTGCCAGCATTGACGATCTGAACACTGAAGCTTTCTTT CASIDDLNTEAFF
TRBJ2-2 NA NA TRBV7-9 TGTGCCAGCAGCTTTGAGTTTACCGGGGAGCTGTTTTTT CASSFEFTGELFF
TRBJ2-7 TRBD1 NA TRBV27 TGTGCCAGCAGTTTATATATGGGGACAGGGGACGAGCAGTACTTC CASSLYMGTGDEQYF
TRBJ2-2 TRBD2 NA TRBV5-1 TGCGCCAGCAGCCGGGGACTAGCGGGAGTAGCCCAAACCGGGGAGCTGTTTTTT CASSRGLAGVAQTGELFF
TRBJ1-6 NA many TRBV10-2 TGCGCCAGCAGGCTCGACAGTGTCGGTAATTCACCCCTCCACTTT CASRLDSVGNSPLHF
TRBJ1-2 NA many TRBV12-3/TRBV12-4 TGTGCCAGCAGTCCCGGGAACTCTCAGGGCTACACCTTC CASSPGNSQGYTF
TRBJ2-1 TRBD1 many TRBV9 TGTGCCAGCAGCGTACTGACAGGGGATGAGCAGTTCTTC CASSVLTGDEQFF
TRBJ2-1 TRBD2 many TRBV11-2 TGTGCCAGCAGCTTAGGTATTAGCGGGAGCAATGAGCAGTTCTTC CASSLGISGSNEQFF
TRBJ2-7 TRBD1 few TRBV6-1 TGTGCCACTACGGGACAGAGCTACGAGCAGTACTTC CATTGQSYEQYF
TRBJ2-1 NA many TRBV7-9 TGTGCCAGCAGCTTAGAGCAGCGCTCCTACAATGAGCAGTTCTTC CASSLEQRSYNEQFF
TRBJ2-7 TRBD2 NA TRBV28 TGTGCCACCAGTTCCCTCTGGGGTGCGGGAGCTACCTACGAGCAGTACTTC CATSSLWGAGATYEQYF
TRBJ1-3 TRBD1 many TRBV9 TGTGCCAGCAGCCCCCGGGACAGGGAAAACACCATATATTTT CASSPRDRENTIYF
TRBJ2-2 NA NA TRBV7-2 TGTGCCAGCAGCTTAGCTAGGGCGTACACCGGGGAGCTGTTTTTT CASSLARAYTGELFF
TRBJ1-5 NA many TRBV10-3 TGTGCCATCCGAGTGGGGGGAGGGGGCAATCAGCCCCAGCATTTT CAIRVGGGGNQPQHF
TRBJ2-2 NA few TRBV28 TGTGCCAGCAGTTTAACCCGGGACCAACCCACCGGGGAGCTGTTTTTT CASSLTRDQPTGELFF
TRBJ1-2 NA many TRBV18 TGTGCCAGCTCACCCATAGGTTGGGGCTACACCTTC CASSPIGWGYTF
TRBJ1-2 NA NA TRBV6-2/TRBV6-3 TGTGCCAGCAGTTACTCTACGGGGCGGCCCCGAGCTAACTATGGCTACACCTTC CASSYSTGRPRANYGYTF
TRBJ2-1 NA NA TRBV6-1 TGTGCCAGCAACCAAACCGACAATGAGCAGTTCTTC CASNQTDNEQFF
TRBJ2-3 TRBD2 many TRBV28 TGTGCCAGCAGCCGTCCTCTAGCGGCCACAGATACGCAGTATTTT CASSRPLAATDTQYF
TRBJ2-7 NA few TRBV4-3 TGCGCCAGCAGCCAAGATCTCACCACCTACGAGCAGTACTTC CASSQDLTTYEQYF
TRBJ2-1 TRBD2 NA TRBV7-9 TGTGCCAGCAGCATTCCGGGACTAGCAGCTAATGAGCAGTTCTTC CASSIPGLAANEQFF
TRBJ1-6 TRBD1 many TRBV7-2 TGTGCCAGCAGCTTAATGGGACAGGGAAATTCACCCCTCCACTTT CASSLMGQGNSPLHF
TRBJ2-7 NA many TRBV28 TGTGCCAGCAGTTTAACAGGTCCCCCCTACGAGCAGTACTTC CASSLTGPPYEQYF
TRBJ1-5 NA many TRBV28 TGTGCCAGCAGCCTAGGGGGACATAGCAATCAGCCCCAGCATTTT CASSLGGHSNQPQHF
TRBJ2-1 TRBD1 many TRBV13 TGTGCCAGCAGCTGGACAGGGGCCAATGAGCAGTTCTTC CASSWTGANEQFF
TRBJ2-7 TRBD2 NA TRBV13 TGTGCCAGCAGCCGGACTAGCGTGCCGACCTACGAGCAGTACTTC CASSRTSVPTYEQYF
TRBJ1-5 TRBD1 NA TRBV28 TGTGCCAGCAGTTTATCCACAGGGGAATATAGCAATCAGCCCCAGCATTTT CASSLSTGEYSNQPQHF
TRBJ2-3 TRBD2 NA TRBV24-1 TGTGCCACCAGTGAGGGAGGGGGCACAGATACGCAGTATTTT CATSEGGGTDTQYF
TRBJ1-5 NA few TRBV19 TGTGCCAGTACAATGTCCACACTCAATCAGCCCCAGCATTTT CASTMSTLNQPQHF
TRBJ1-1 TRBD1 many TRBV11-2 TGTGCCAGCAGCTGGGGACAGTCTGTAAAGGTAGCTTTCTTT CASSWGQSVKVAFF
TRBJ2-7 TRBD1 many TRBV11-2 TGTGCCAGCAGCTTAAACCGGGACAGGGGCTACGAGCAGTACTTC CASSLNRDRGYEQYF
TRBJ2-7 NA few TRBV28 TGTGCCAGCAATCCCCATGGGGGGGCCTTCTCCTACGAGCAGTACTTC CASNPHGGAFSYEQYF